Shown below are 32 T cell receptor beta chains from a single sample sequenced in a study of PD-1 blockade in classical Hodgkin lymphoma. Sequencing was performed with immunoSEQ multiplex PCR; in TCRdb, only in-frame clones are kept and a portion is missing. This table has around 23,000 clones, roughly 84% appearing once. Each and every patient relapsed after autologous stem cell transplantation, and patients got differing brentuximab vedotin exposure. It was by magnetic negative selection that CD4+ T cells were purified from thawed PBMCs. Source: CD4+ T cells from blood, taken at baseline. The receptors stem from a human donor with classical Hodgkin lymphoma.

The chain uses TRBV4-2 and TRBJ2-1; D remains unclear. The germline V and J ends were trimmed by 4 bases and 0 bases, with 10 bases remaining between them. The CDR3 contains 15 residues. CDR1 LGHNA and CDR2 YNFKEQ come from the germline V gene. The CDR3 nucleotides read TGTGCCAGCAGCCTCACGTCGGACTCCTACAATGAGCAGTTCTTC. Translating it yields CASSLTSDSYNEQFF.

This chain connects TRBV10-3 to TRBJ2-7; 8 nucleotides match TRBD1. Unmatched junction bases numbered 3, after V lost 9 bases and J lost 2 bases. Germline V gene lookup returns CDR1 ENHRY and CDR2 SYGVKD. The CDR3 has 12 residues. CDR3 sequence (DNA): TGTGCCATAGGACAGGGACCCTACGAGCAGTACTTC. It specifies CAIGQGPYEQYF.

V and J are TRBV6-5 and TRBJ1-2, with D possibly being TRBD1 (5 bases). This CDR3 has 12 amino acids. Germline CDR1 reads MNHEY; CDR2 reads SVGAGI. V was cut by 6 bases and J by 8 bases, with 13 bases left in between. CDR3 coding DNA: TGTGCCAGCAGACTTCAGGGCTTCGGCTACACCTTC. It codes for CASRLQGFGYTF.

This clone has a single count. The chain uses TRBV7-3 and TRBJ2-7; D is unclear. Trimming took off 1 base at V and 3 bases at J, with 10 bases between the two ends. Germline V gives CDR1 SGHTA, CDR2 FQGTGA. CDR3 length: 14 amino acids. The CDR3 DNA follows: TGTGCCAGCAGCTTAAGAGTCAGGAACTACGAGCAGTACTTC. It is translated as CASSLRVRNYEQYF.

This chain uses TRBV27 with TRBJ1-1, with TRBD1 matching over 7 bases. The germline CDR1 and CDR2 sequences are MNHEY and SMNVEV (reference sequence). The CDR3 covers 15 residues. V was clipped by 7 bases and J by 0 bases; unmatched bases: 8. The CDR3 here is CASIKDRYMNTEAFF. In DNA, the CDR3 is TGTGCCAGCATCAAGGACAGGTACATGAACACTGAAGCTTTCTTT.

The chain combines TRBV29-1 with TRBJ1-4, with unresolved D. Germline V gives CDR1 SQVTM, CDR2 ANQGSEA. V lost 7 bases and J 0 bases, leaving 12 bases between the germline ends. This CDR3 is built from 14 residues. The CDR3 is CSAADRATNEKLFF. CDR3 DNA: TGCAGCGCTGCCGACCGAGCAACTAATGAAAAACTGTTTTTT.

This chain uses TRBV19 with TRBJ1-2; D is possibly TRBD1 (6 bases). Germline assignment: CDR1 LNHDA and CDR2 SQIVND (reference sequence). The V end lost 5 bases, the J end lost 3 bases, and 13 bases lay between the germline ends. This CDR3 has 14 amino acids. The CDR3 reads CASSFTGKDYGYTF. The CDR3 DNA reads as TGTGCCAGTAGTTTTACAGGGAAGGACTATGGCTACACCTTC.

The V gene is TRBV27, the J gene TRBJ2-1; 12 positions agree with TRBD2. This CDR3 has 16 residues. Germline V gives CDR1 MNHEY, CDR2 SMNVEV (reference sequence). Unmatched junction bases numbered 5, after V lost 0 bases and J lost 8 bases. CDR3 protein: CASSLSWTSGAYEQFF. The CDR3 DNA reads TGTGCCAGCAGTTTATCGTGGACTAGCGGGGCATATGAGCAGTTCTTC.

The rearrangement links TRBV18 to TRBJ1-2; 8 bases line up with TRBD1. Trimming took 11 bases from V and 3 from J; bases not matched to a gene: 5. This CDR3 is 12 amino acids long. The germline CDR1 and CDR2 sequences are KGHSH and LQKENI. The CDR3 nucleotides read TGTGCCGGATCGACAGGGGACTATGGCTACACCTTC. Translated: CAGSTGDYGYTF.

This clone has just a few counts. The rearrangement links TRBV25-1 to TRBJ1-1, with no clear D. This CDR3 comprises 14 residues. Germline V gives CDR1 MGHDK, CDR2 SYGVNS. Trimming pared 6 bases from V and 8 bases from J, leaving 19 bases between. CDR3 protein: CASSPPGVGGEAFF. CDR3 nucleotides: TGTGCCAGCAGCCCTCCCGGGGTAGGCGGGGAAGCTTTCTTT.

The rearrangement uses TRBV6-1 and TRBJ2-3, with a possible D match to TRBD2 (5 bases). V lost 10 bases, J lost 2 bases, and 16 bases lay in between. Germline V gene lookup returns CDR1 MNHNS and CDR2 SASEGT. The CDR3 length is 14 residues. The CDR3 region has the DNA TGTGCCATCAAACAGACTACAGCCACAGATACGCAGTATTTT. It translates to CAIKQTTATDTQYF.

The rearrangement joins TRBV27 to TRBJ1-3, with 11 bases fitting TRBD1. J was trimmed by 0 bases and V by 6 bases; bases with no gene match: 16. There are 20 residues in the CDR3. The germline V gene has CDR1 MNHEY and CDR2 SMNVEV (reference sequence). Here the CDR3 DNA reads TGTGCCAGCAGCATAAAAGGGGACAGGGGGTTCCGAAGCTCTGGAAACACCATATATTTT. Protein sequence: CASSIKGDRGFRSSGNTIYF.

The genes are TRBV7-2 and TRBJ2-5; D gene ambiguous. Deletions cut 8 bases from V and 1 base from J, with 5 bases between. The CDR3 length is 11 residues. CDR1 SGHTA and CDR2 FQGNSA come from the germline V gene. CDR3 sequence: CASRTQETQYF. CDR3 nucleotides: TGTGCCAGCCGCACCCAAGAGACCCAGTACTTC.

The CDR3 protein is CASSLGHGGDEKLFF. In DNA, the CDR3 is TGCGCCAGCAGCTTGGGACATGGTGGGGATGAAAAACTGTTTTTT. The rearrangement links TRBV5-1 to TRBJ1-4; no definite D call. This CDR3 region has 15 residues. Germline CDR1 and CDR2: SGHRS and YFSETQ. V was shortened by 0 bases and J by 6 bases, with 12 bases between the two germline ends. Drawing the rest from reference TRBV5-1 and TRBJ1-4, the complete variable domain is KAGVTQTPRYLIKTRGQQVTLSCSPISGHRSVSWYQQTPGQGLQFLFEYFSETQRNKGNFPGRFSGRQFSNSRSEMNVSTLELGDSALYLCASSLGHGGDEKLFFGSGTQLSVL.

This clone has a single count. The chain uses TRBV19 and TRBJ2-2; 9 positions match TRBD2. CDR3 length: 16 residues. Per germline, CDR1 LNHDA and CDR2 SQIVND (reference sequence). The V segment lost 2 bases and the J segment 8 bases; nucleotides outside the gene matches: 9. The CDR3 sequence: CASSIQAGGWIGELFF. The CDR3 region has the DNA TGTGCCAGTAGTATACAAGCGGGGGGTTGGATAGGGGAGCTGTTTTTT.

The chain is built from TRBV7-2 and TRBJ2-1; 9 bases agree with TRBD2. V lost 1 base, J lost 4 bases, and 2 bases stayed unmatched. The CDR3 spans 15 residues. The V gene's germline CDR1 is SGHTA and CDR2 FQGNSA. Here the CDR3 DNA reads TGTGCCAGCAGCTTAGTAGCGGGGGTTTACAATGAGCAGTTCTTC. It translates to CASSLVAGVYNEQFF.

The rearrangement joins TRBV9 to TRBJ1-1; no clear D. V dropped 1 base and J dropped 0 bases, with 4 bases sitting between them. CDR1 is SGDLS, CDR2 YYNGEE, per germline. This CDR3 has 13 residues. As DNA, the CDR3 is TGTGCCAGCAGCGTACAGATGAACACTGAAGCTTTCTTT. Translating it yields CASSVQMNTEAFF.

This clone is a singleton in its sample. The chain uses TRBV30 and TRBJ1-4; maybe TRBD1 (5 bases). CDR1 and CDR2 from the germline V gene are GTSNPN and SVGIG (reference sequence). Trimming shortened V by 3 bases and J by 8 bases, and 16 bases separated the two germline ends. The length of the CDR3 is 14 residues. The CDR3 here is CAWSADWGEEKLFF. The CDR3 DNA reads as TGTGCCTGGAGCGCGGACTGGGGGGAGGAAAAACTGTTTTTT.

The chain employs TRBV2 and TRBJ2-3; TRBD1 is a possible D gene (5 bases). The CDR3 covers 15 residues. Trimming cost V 8 bases and J 4 bases, with 19 bases left between them. CDR1 and CDR2 from the germline V gene are SNHLY and FYNNEI. The CDR3 DNA follows: TGTGCCAGCCAGGAACGAAATACAGGTCCAGATACGCAGTATTTT. Its translation: CASQERNTGPDTQYF.

CDR3 nucleotides: TGTGCCAGTAGTATGCCCGGCCGGACGGGGGCTTTCTTT. Amino acid sequence: CASSMPGRTGAFF. The chain combines TRBV19 with TRBJ1-1; D is ambiguous. Germline values: CDR1 LNHDA, CDR2 SQIVND (reference sequence). This CDR3 region has 13 residues. V gave up 3 bases and J gave up 11 bases, with 16 bases separating them. Full variable domain (outside the CDR3, taken from reference TRBV19 and TRBJ1-1): DGGITQSPKYLFRKEGQNVTLSCEQNLNHDAMYWYRQDPGQGLRLIYYSQIVNDFQKGDIAEGYSVSREKKESFPLTVTSAQKNPTAFYLCASSMPGRTGAFFGQGTRLTVV.

The genes are TRBV27 and TRBJ1-1; possible D gene TRBD1, 5 bases. Per germline, CDR1 MNHEY and CDR2 SMNVEV (reference sequence). CDR3 size: 15 residues. Trimming took 6 bases from V and 1 from J, leaving 15 bases between them. CDR3 DNA sequence: TGTGCCAGCAGCTCACTTGGGACGGGGAACACTGAAGCTTTCTTT. This codes for CASSSLGTGNTEAFF.

The chain uses TRBV4-3 and TRBJ1-4, with 7 bases identical to TRBD1. This CDR3 spans 14 amino acids. Germline V gene lookup returns CDR1 LGHNA and CDR2 YSLEER. V shed 6 bases, J shed 7 bases, and the junction held 8 bases outside the gene matches. The DNA of the CDR3 is TGCGCCAGCAGTCGAACAGGGGATGGTGAAAAACTGTTTTTT. Its translation: CASSRTGDGEKLFF.

The V gene is TRBV9, the J gene TRBJ2-2; tentative D call: TRBD2 (5 bases). There are 16 residues in the CDR3. V lost 0 bases, J lost 0 bases, and 9 bases lay in between. Germline values: CDR1 SGDLS, CDR2 YYNGEE. CDR3 sequence (DNA): TGTGCCAGCAGCGTAGGTGGTAGCGCGAACACCGGGGAGCTGTTTTTT. Its translation is CASSVGGSANTGELFF.

The chain recombines TRBV7-7 with TRBJ2-6, with D unresolved. Germline-derived CDR1 and CDR2 are SSHAT and FNYEAQ (reference sequence). Trimming cost V 4 bases and J 5 bases, with 21 bases left between them. This CDR3 has 18 amino acids. CDR3 bases: TGTGCCAGCAGCTATGGACCAGTGCCACAAAGTCGGGCCAACGTCCTGACTTTC. Encoded protein: CASSYGPVPQSRANVLTF.

This chain uses TRBV5-1 with TRBJ1-6; no clear D gene. Germline V gives CDR1 SGHRS, CDR2 YFSETQ. The CDR3 has 16 amino acids. The V gene lost 0 bases and the J gene lost 0 bases, with 7 bases spanning the gap. CDR3 residues: CASSLAGSSYNSPLHF. Written as DNA, the CDR3 is TGCGCCAGCAGCTTGGCGGGGAGCTCCTATAATTCACCCCTCCACTTT.

Here the CDR3 DNA reads TGTGCCAGCAGCCCCAGTCTCTCCTACAATGAGCAGTTCTTC. Protein: CASSPSLSYNEQFF. The chain uses TRBV9 and TRBJ2-1; no definite D call. V was trimmed by 4 bases and J by 0 bases, leaving 8 bases between them. The CDR3 length is 14 residues. CDR1 and CDR2 from the germline V gene are SGDLS and YYNGEE.

This chain links TRBV19 with TRBJ2-1, with 9 bases matching TRBD1. The ends lost 3 bases at V and 6 bases at J; junction bases unmatched: 12. Looked up from germline, CDR1 is LNHDA and CDR2 is SQIVND (reference sequence). The CDR3 spans 17 residues. The CDR3 DNA is TGTGCCAGTAGTATTTTATCAGGACAGGGGCGTCCCAATGAGCAGTTCTTC. Protein product: CASSILSGQGRPNEQFF.

V is TRBV7-9 and J is TRBJ2-7; weak D call: TRBD1 (6 bases). Germline V gene data show CDR1 as SEHNR and CDR2 as FQNEAQ (reference sequence). This CDR3 spans 16 amino acids. V was shortened by 5 bases and J by 3 bases, with 20 bases between the two germline ends. The CDR3 reads CASSPVRAGDLYEQYF. The DNA of the CDR3 is TGTGCCAGCAGCCCAGTACGGGCAGGGGACCTCTACGAGCAGTACTTC.

A note on this clone: The junction differs from germline at one of its ends, possibly a read error. The rearrangement links TRBV7-7 to TRBJ2-5, with TRBD2 matching 12 bases. Germline assignment: CDR1 SSHAT and CDR2 FNYEAQ (reference sequence). CDR3 length: 16 amino acids. The CDR3 DNA sequence: TGTGCTAGCAGCTTAGGACTAGCGGGGAATCAAGAGACCCAGTACTTC. This encodes CASSLGLAGNQETQYF.

This chain uses TRBV6-5 with TRBJ1-2; TRBD1 might be the D (6 bases). V was clipped by 2 bases and J by 8 bases, with 15 bases between them. Germline CDR1 MNHEY, CDR2 SVGAGI. The CDR3 is 14 residues long. The CDR3 coding sequence is TGTGCCAGCAGTTACCGAGGGACATTCAGAGGCTACACCTTC. It translates to CASSYRGTFRGYTF.

This chain links TRBV6-6 with TRBJ1-4; weak D call: TRBD1 (5 bases). This CDR3 is 15 amino acids long. Germline V gene sequence: CDR1 MNHNY, CDR2 SVGAGI (reference sequence). Deletions cut 5 bases from V and 7 bases from J, with 17 bases between. This chain's CDR3 is CASSRIGAVGEKLFF. In nucleotides, the CDR3 is TGTGCCAGCAGTCGCATCGGGGCGGTGGGTGAAAAACTGTTTTTT.

The V gene is TRBV2, the J gene TRBJ2-5; D gene uncertain. This CDR3 has 11 amino acids. Per germline, CDR1 SNHLY and CDR2 FYNNEI. V lost 3 bases, J lost 3 bases, and 2 bases lay in between. DNA for the CDR3: TGTGCCAGCAGTGAGGAAGAGACCCAGTACTTC. As protein: CASSEEETQYF.